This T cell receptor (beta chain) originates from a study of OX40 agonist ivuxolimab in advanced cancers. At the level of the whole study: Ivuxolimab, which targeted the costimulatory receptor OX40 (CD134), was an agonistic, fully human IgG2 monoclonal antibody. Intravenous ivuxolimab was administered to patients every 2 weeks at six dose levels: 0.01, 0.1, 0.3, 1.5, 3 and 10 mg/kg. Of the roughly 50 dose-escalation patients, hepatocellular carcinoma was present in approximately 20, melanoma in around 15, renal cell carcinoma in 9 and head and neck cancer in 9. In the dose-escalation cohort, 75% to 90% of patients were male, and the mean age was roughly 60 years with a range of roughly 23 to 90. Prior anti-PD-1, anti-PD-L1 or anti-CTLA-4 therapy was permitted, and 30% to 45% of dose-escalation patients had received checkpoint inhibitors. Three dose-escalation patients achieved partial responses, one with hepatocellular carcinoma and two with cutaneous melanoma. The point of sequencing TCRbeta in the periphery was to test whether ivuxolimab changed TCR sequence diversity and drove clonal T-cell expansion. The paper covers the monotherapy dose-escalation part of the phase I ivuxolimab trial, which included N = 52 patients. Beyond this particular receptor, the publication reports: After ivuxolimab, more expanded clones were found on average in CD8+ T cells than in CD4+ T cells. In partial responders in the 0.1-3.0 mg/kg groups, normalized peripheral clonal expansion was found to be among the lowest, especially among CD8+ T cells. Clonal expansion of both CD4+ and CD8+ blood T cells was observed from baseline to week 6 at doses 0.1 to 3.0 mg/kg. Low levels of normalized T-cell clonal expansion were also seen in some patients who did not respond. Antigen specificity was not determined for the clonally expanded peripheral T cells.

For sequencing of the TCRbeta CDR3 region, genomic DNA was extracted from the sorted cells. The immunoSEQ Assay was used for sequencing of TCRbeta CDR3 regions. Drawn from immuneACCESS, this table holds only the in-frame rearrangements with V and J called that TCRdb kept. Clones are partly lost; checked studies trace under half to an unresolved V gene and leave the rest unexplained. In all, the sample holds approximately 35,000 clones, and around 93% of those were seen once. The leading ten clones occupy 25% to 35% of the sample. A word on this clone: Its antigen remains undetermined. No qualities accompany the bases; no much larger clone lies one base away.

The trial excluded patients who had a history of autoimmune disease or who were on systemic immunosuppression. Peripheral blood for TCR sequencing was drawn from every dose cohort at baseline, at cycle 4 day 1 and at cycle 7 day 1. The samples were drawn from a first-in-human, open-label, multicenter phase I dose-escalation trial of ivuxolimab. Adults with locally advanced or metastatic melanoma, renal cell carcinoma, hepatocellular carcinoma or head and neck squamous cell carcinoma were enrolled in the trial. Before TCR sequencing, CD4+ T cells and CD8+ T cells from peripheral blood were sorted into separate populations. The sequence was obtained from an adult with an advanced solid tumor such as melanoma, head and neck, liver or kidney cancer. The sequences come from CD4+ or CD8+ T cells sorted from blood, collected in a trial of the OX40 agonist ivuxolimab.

The bases are TGTGCCAGCAGCATTCGGGAGCACCAAGAGACCCAGTACTTC. This is translated as CASSIREHQETQYF. The chain is made from TRBV13 and TRBJ2-5; TRBD2 could be the D gene, as 6 bases match. As encoded in the germline V gene (reference sequence), CDR1 is PRHDT while CDR2 is FYEKMQ. Taken from cysteine to phenylalanine, the CDR3 has 14 residues. The DNA shown is the 42-base CDR3, in frame from base 1. V sheds 5 bases and J sheds 0 bases, leaving 10 bases between their ends.